This TCR beta chain comes out of a study of CD8 T cells in ankylosing spondylitis. Regarding the study as a whole: Made up of fewer than 10 highly homologous variants, a TCR beta motif appeared characteristic of ankylosing spondylitis blood.

This clonotype was seen ten or more times. Its matching antigen is unknown. As the method for making TCR beta libraries, quantitative 5'-RACE with molecular barcodes was used. TCRdb re-called the 5' RACE reads through MiXCR, storing one row per CDR3 protein. Altogether more than 600,000 distinct CDR3 sequences are present, 15% to 20% being singletons, with the ten largest covering roughly a fifth. CDR1 and CDR2 from the germline V gene are SGHKS and YYEKEE (reference sequence). The CDR3 totals 12 residues. Trimming stripped 1 base from V and 6 bases from J, with 8 bases between. The receptor comes from a male donor with ankylosing spondylitis. The rearrangement joins TRBV5-5 to TRBJ2-7; D unclear. Sequencing was performed on blood, either unsorted or a sorted T cell fraction (not recorded which). CDR3 region: CASSLNAPEQYF. CDR3 sequence (DNA): TGTGCCAGCAGCTTGAATGCACCCGAGCAGTACTTC.